Given below is one T cell receptor beta chain in context. The antigen is undetermined. Unmatched junction bases numbered 9, after V lost 4 bases and J lost 7 bases. CDR3 length: 15 amino acids. Germline CDR1 reads LNHDA; CDR2 reads SQIVND (reference sequence). This sample stems from a study of cytomegalovirus exposure and HLA in healthy donors. Study at large: Early release data held 80 million to 100 million unique TCRs from HLA-typed donors.

It was with 60 Vbeta and 13 Jbeta primers that the PCR ran. Libraries were prepared by immunoSEQ multiplex PCR; TCRdb keeps only in-frame clonotypes and omits some of them. The sample consists of over 150,000 clones, 77% of them appearing once. Overall study findings and caveats: Investigators reported over 150 TCR beta chains as tied to cytomegalovirus. Among the most significant clusters, several appeared linked to common viral pathogens in a later analysis.

This TCR was sampled from a woman between 40 and 50 years old in good health and CMV-seropositive. The chain links TRBV19 to TRBJ2-7; TRBD1 matches at 11 bases. What was sequenced was PBMCs. The CDR3 loop reads CASSTPDRGRLEQYF. The CDR3 DNA reads as TGTGCCAGTAGTACCCCGGACAGGGGGCGCCTTGAGCAGTACTTC.